A single count supports the clone carrying this TCR beta chain. The sample belongs to a study of T cell responses to AZD1222 COVID-19 vaccine. Assay: immunoSEQ multiplex PCR; the TCRdb copy retains only in-frame clones and omits some. Of 110,000 or so clones in the sample, around 90% were seen once. The TCR originated in an adult in good health. The material sequenced was peripheral blood, taken on day 0 of AZD1222 vaccination.

The CDR3 is CASSVSPGTELGYTF. CDR3 sequence (DNA): TGTGCCAGCAGCGTATCTCCCGGGACCGAGCTTGGCTACACCTTC. The chain employs TRBV9 and TRBJ1-2, with a tentative D call TRBD1 (5 bases). The CDR3 sequence is 15 residues long. The V end lost 1 base, the J end lost 7 bases, and 17 bases lay between the germline ends. The germline CDR1 and CDR2 sequences are SGDLS and YYNGEE.